This T cell receptor (beta chain) was observed in a study of identical twins. The ends were cut back, 6 bases at V and 5 bases at J, with 14 bases in the middle. This CDR3 has 13 amino acids. Germline V gene lookup returns CDR1 KGHSH and CDR2 LQKENI. This clonotype was recorded a few times. TCRdb passed the 5' RACE reads through MiXCR, listing each CDR3 protein once. Of about 720,000 distinct CDR3 sequences detected, 15% to 20% appear once; the ten largest clones hold around 13%. The data were also submitted as part of a second study, on T cells expressing NK-cell markers. That report notes: Within several experiments, an anti-gamma-delta TCR antibody kept the sorting limited to alpha-beta TCR T cells.

The sequencing input was PBMCs. This chain connects TRBV18 to TRBJ2-7; no clear D. This receptor was identified in a woman aged 18-29 years in good health. Here the CDR3 reads CASSLFDGDEQYF. CDR3 bases: TGTGCCAGCTCCCTTTTTGACGGAGACGAGCAGTACTTC.